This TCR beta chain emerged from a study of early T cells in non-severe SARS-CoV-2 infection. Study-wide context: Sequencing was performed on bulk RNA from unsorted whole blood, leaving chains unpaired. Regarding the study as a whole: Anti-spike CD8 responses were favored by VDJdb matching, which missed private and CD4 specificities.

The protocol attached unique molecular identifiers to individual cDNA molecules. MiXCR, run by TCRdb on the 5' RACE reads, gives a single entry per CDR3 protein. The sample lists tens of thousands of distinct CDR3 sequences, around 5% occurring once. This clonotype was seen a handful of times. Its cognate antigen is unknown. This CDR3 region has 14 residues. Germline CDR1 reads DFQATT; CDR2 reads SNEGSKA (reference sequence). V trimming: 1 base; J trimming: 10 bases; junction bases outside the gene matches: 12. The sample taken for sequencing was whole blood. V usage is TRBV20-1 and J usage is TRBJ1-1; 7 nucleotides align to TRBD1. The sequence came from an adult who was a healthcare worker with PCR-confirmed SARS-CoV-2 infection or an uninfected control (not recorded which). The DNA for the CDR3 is TGCAGTGCTAGAGGGGACGACAGGGCTCCGGCAGCTTTCTTT. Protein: CSARGDDRAPAAFF.